Following are 9 T cell receptor beta chains from one sample sequenced in a study of T cell responses to AZD1222 COVID-19 vaccine. Profiled with immunoSEQ multiplex PCR; TCRdb holds only in-frame clones, not every one. The profile covers 130,000 to 150,000 clones, with around nine tenths appearing a single time and around 5.4% taken by the ten largest. Sequenced here: peripheral blood, sampled on day 0 of AZD1222 vaccination. The receptor source for this set is an adult in good health.

The J gene is TRBJ2-5, the V gene TRBV3-1 (or the pseudogene TRBV3-2); D is unresolved. CDR3 length: 15 residues. In germline, CDR1 is LGHDT, CDR2 YNNKEL (reference sequence). The ends were cut back, 1 base at V and 1 base at J, with 10 bases in the middle. The CDR3 DNA sequence: TGTGCCAGCAGCCAAGTCCCTGGGATCCAAGAGACCCAGTACTTC. It codes for CASSQVPGIQETQYF.

V usage is TRBV7-9 and J usage is TRBJ1-1; no firm D call. The CDR3 extends over 14 amino acids. Deletions cut 5 bases from V and 10 bases from J, with 20 bases between. The germline V gene has CDR1 SEHNR and CDR2 FQNEAQ (reference sequence). The CDR3 sequence: CASSPSWEVEGAFF. The CDR3 bases are TGTGCCAGCAGCCCCTCGTGGGAGGTGGAGGGAGCTTTCTTT. The whole variable domain, remainder taken from reference TRBV7-9 and TRBJ1-1, is DTGVSQNPRHKITKRGQNVTFRCDPISEHNRLYWYRQTLGQGPEFLTYFQNEAQLEKSRLLSDRFSAERPKGSFSTLEIQRTEQGDSAMYLCASSPSWEVEGAFFGQGTRLTVV.

V and J are TRBV28 and TRBJ2-2, with a tentative D call TRBD1 (6 bases). The V and J ends lost 6 bases and 5 bases respectively, with 10 bases between them. The germline V gene has CDR1 MDHEN and CDR2 SYDVKM. This CDR3 has 13 amino acids. CDR3 loop: CASSNRDTGELFF. DNA of the CDR3: TGTGCCAGCAGCAACAGGGATACCGGGGAGCTGTTTTTT. The full variable domain, with the rest looked up from reference TRBV28 and TRBJ2-2, is DVKVTQSSRYLVKRTGEKVFLECVQDMDHENMFWYRQDPGLGLRLIYFSYDVKMKEKGDIPEGYSVSREKKERFSLILESASTNQTSMYLCASSNRDTGELFFGEGSRLTVL.

The chain recombines TRBV19 with TRBJ1-1; D uncertain. This CDR3 has 13 residues. Germline CDR1 LNHDA, CDR2 SQIVND (reference sequence). Between the trimmed V and J ends, which lost 5 bases and 3 bases, there was a span of 10 bases. As DNA, the CDR3 is TGTGCCAGTAGTTGGGGTTCTCACACTGAAGCTTTCTTT. Residues: CASSWGSHTEAFF.

This rearrangement joins TRBV6-1 to TRBJ2-7; 9 bases are a match to TRBD1. CDR1 is MNHNS and CDR2 is SASEGT in the germline V gene. The CDR3 spans 17 residues. The J segment lost 4 bases and the V segment lost 3 bases, leaving 13 bases of the junction unmatched. In nucleotides, the CDR3 is TGTGCCAGCAGTGAGGACTTCCCTGGGGACAGGGTATACGAGCAGTACTTC. It codes for CASSEDFPGDRVYEQYF.

The J gene is TRBJ1-5, the V gene TRBV24-1, with 7 bases identical to TRBD1. Germline loops: CDR1 KGHDR, CDR2 SFDVKD. The CDR3 consists of 19 residues. Germline trimming cut 1 base from V and 0 bases from J; bases unmatched to any gene: 11. CDR3 bases: TGTGCCACCAGTGATTTAAACAGGGGACCTCCCTATAGCAATCAGCCCCAGCATTTT. It yields the protein CATSDLNRGPPYSNQPQHF.

V gene TRBV27 combines with J gene TRBJ1-1; TRBD1 might be the D (6 bases). The ends were cut back, 5 bases at V and 4 bases at J, with 8 bases in the middle. Per the germline V gene, CDR1 is MNHEY and CDR2 is SMNVEV (reference sequence). The CDR3 has 12 residues. The CDR3 loop is CASSRGGTEAFF. The CDR3 DNA reads as TGTGCCAGCAGTAGGGGGGGCACTGAAGCTTTCTTT.

This clone was counted a few times. The chain recombines TRBV12-3 or TRBV12-4 with TRBJ1-5, with no clear D. With 5 bases removed from V and 4 bases from J, the gap between germline ends came to 9 bases. The CDR3 has 13 amino acids. The CDR3 DNA reads as TGTGCCAGCAGTGGTATGGGGAATCAGCCCCAGCATTTT. This gives the protein CASSGMGNQPQHF.

The rearrangement joins TRBV27 to TRBJ1-1; D possibly corresponds to TRBD1 (5 bases). CDR3 length: 13 amino acids. Germline values: CDR1 MNHEY, CDR2 SMNVEV (reference sequence). V was clipped by 4 bases and J by 1 base, with 7 bases between them. The CDR3 sequence is CASSYGQNTEAFF. The CDR3 DNA reads as TGTGCCAGCAGTTACGGACAGAACACTGAAGCTTTCTTT.